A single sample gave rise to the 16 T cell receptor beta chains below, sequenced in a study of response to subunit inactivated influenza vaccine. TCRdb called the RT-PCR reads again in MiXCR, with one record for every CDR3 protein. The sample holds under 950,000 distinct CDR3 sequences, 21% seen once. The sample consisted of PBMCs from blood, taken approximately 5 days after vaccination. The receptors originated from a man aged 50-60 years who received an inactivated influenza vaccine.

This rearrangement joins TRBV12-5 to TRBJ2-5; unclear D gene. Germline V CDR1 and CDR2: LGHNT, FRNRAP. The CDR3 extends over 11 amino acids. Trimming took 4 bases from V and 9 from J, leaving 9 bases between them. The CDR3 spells CASGSVVPQYF. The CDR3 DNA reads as TGTGCTAGTGGTTCTGTGGTCCCCCAGTACTTC.

CDR3 region: CASSLGSGGNTGELFF. The CDR3 bases are TGTGCCAGCAGCTTAGGTAGCGGGGGAAACACCGGGGAGCTGTTTTTT. The gene calls are TRBV7-2 and TRBJ2-2; 9 nucleotides agree with TRBD2. This CDR3 spans 16 amino acids. Germline V CDR1 and CDR2: SGHTA, FQGNSA. The J segment lost 2 bases and the V segment lost 1 base, leaving 2 bases of the junction unmatched. The complete variable domain, with remaining parts taken from reference TRBV7-2 and TRBJ2-2, reads GAGVSQSPSNKVTEKGKDVELRCDPISGHTALYWYRQSLGQGLEFLIYFQGNSAPDKSGLPSDRFSAERTGGSVSTLTIQRTQQEDSAVYLCASSLGSGGNTGELFFGEGSRLTVL.

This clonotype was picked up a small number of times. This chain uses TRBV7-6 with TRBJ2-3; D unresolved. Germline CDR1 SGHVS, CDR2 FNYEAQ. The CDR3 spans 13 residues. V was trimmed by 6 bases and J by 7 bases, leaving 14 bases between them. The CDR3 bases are TGTGCCAGCAGTTCCAACGTGGGGAATACGCAGTATTTT. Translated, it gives CASSSNVGNTQYF.

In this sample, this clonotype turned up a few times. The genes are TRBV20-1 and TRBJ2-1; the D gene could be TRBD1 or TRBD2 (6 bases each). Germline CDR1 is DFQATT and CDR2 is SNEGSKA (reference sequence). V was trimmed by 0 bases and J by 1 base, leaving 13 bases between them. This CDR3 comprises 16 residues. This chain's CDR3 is CSARDDRGLSYNEQFF. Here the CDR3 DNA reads TGCAGTGCTAGAGATGACCGGGGGCTTTCCTACAATGAGCAGTTCTTC.

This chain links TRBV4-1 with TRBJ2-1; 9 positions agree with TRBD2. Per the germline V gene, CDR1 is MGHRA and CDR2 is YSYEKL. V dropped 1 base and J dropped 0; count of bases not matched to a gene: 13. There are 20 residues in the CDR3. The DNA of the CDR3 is TGCGCCAGCAGCCAAGGCTATCGGACTAGCGCAAGTCCCTCCTACAATGAGCAGTTCTTC. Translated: CASSQGYRTSASPSYNEQFF.

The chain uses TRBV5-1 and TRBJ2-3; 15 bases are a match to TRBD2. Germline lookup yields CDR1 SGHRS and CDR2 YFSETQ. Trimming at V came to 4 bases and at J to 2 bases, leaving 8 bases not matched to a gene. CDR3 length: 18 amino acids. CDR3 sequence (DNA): TGCGCCAGCAGCCCTTCCGGGACTAGCGGGGGGCACACAGATACGCAGTATTTT. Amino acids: CASSPSGTSGGHTDTQYF.

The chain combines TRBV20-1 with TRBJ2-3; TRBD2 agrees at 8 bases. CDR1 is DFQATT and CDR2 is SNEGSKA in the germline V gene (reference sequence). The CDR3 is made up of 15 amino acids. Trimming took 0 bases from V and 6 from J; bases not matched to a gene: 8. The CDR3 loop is CSARDPGGPPDTQYF. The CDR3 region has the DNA TGCAGTGCTAGAGATCCGGGAGGGCCGCCGGATACGCAGTATTTT.

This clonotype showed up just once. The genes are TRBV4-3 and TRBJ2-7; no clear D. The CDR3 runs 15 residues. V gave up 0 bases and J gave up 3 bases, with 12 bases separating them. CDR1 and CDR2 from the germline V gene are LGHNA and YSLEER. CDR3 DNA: TGCGCCAGCAGCCAAGATTTGCACAGTTTCTACGAGCAGTACTTC. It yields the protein CASSQDLHSFYEQYF.

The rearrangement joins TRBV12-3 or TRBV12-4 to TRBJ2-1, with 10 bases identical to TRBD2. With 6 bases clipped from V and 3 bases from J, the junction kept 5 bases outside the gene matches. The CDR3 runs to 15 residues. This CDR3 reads CASSQSGGVYNEQFF. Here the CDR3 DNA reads TGTGCCAGCAGCCAAAGCGGGGGGGTCTACAATGAGCAGTTCTTC.

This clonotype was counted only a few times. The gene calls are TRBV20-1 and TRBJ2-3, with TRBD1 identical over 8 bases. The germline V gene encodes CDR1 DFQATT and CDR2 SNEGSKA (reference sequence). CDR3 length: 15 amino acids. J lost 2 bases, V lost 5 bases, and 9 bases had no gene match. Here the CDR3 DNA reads TGCAGTGCTCCCGAGAAGGACAGGGACACAGATACGCAGTATTTT. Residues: CSAPEKDRDTDTQYF.

DNA of the CDR3: TGTGCCAGCAGCCCCGACAGACGGCAGACCCAGTACTTC. Amino acid sequence: CASSPDRRQTQYF. The V and J genes are TRBV7-2 and TRBJ2-5, with D possibly matching TRBD1 (5 bases). The V gene lost 5 bases and the J gene lost 6 bases, with 13 bases spanning the gap. The CDR3 covers 13 residues. The germline gives CDR1 SGHTA, CDR2 FQGNSA.

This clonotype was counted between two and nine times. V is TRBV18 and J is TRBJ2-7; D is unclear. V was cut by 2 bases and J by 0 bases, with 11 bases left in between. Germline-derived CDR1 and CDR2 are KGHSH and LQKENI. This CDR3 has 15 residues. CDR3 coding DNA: TGTGCCAGCTCACCAGCCGCAAGGCTCTCCTACGAGCAGTACTTC. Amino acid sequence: CASSPAARLSYEQYF.

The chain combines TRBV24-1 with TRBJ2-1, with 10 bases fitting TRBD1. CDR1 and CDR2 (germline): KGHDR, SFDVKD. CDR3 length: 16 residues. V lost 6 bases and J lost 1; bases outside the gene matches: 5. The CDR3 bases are TGTGCCACCAGTCGACAGGGGGCGGGATCCTACAATGAGCAGTTCTTC. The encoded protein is CATSRQGAGSYNEQFF.

The chain's CDR3 is CSASPGLTWNEQFF. CDR3 nucleotides: TGCAGTGCTTCACCGGGACTCACGTGGAATGAGCAGTTCTTC. V gene TRBV20-1 combines with J gene TRBJ2-1; a possible D gene is TRBD2 (6 bases). Trimming removed 5 bases from V and 7 bases from J, with 18 bases in between. The CDR3 has 14 amino acids. Germline CDR1 reads DFQATT; CDR2 reads SNEGSKA (reference sequence).

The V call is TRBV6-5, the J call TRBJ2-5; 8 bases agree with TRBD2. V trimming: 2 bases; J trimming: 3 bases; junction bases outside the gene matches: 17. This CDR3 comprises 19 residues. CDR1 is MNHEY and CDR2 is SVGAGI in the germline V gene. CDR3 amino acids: CASSYRQIPGTRSKETQYF. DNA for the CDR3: TGTGCCAGCAGTTACAGACAAATTCCGGGGACTAGAAGTAAAGAGACCCAGTACTTC.

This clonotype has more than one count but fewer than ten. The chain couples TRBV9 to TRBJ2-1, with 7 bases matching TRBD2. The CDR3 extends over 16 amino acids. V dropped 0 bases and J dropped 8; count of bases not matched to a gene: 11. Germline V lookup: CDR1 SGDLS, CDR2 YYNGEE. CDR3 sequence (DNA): TGTGCCAGCAGCGTAGAGGAGGGAGCTAGCGGTTATGAGCAGTTCTTC. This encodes CASSVEEGASGYEQFF.